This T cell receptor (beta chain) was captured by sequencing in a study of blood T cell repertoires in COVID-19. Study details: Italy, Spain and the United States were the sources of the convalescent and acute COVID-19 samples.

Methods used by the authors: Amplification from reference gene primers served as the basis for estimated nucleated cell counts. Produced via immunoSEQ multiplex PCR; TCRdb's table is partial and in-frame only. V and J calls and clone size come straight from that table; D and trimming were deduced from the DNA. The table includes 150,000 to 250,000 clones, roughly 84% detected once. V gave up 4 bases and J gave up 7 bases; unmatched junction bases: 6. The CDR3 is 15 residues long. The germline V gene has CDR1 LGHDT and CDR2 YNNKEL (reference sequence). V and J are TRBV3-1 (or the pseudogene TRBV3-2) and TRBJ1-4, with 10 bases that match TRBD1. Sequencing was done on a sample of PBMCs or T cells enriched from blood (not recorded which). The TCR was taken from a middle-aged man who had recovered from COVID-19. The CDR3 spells CASSPLTGGCEKLFF. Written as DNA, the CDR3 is TGTGCCAGCAGCCCCTTGACAGGGGGCTGTGAAAAACTGTTTTTT.